The entry that follows covers one T cell receptor (beta chain) sequence. The antigen is not known. CDR1 SGHNT and CDR2 YYREEE come from the germline V gene (reference sequence). This CDR3 has 16 residues. V lost 0 bases, J lost 6 bases, and 15 bases lay in between. The data belong to a study of T cell responses to AZD1222 COVID-19 vaccine. Findings and limits, study-wide: Reportedly, nearly half of unique spike TCRs recognized epitopes outside B.1.351/B.1.1.7 mutations. The donor group comprised mostly white British people and more females; the analysis possibly underestimated clonal diversity.

Assay used: immunoSEQ multiplex PCR; TCRdb lists only in-frame clones, some missing. This sample has roughly 200,000 clones; approximately 94% occur once, and the top ten carry 1.7%. V gene TRBV5-4 combines with J gene TRBJ2-2; D is undetermined. Sequenced material: peripheral blood, taken 28 days after the second dose of the MenACWY control vaccine. The TCR sequence derives from an adult who received the MenACWY meningococcal vaccine as a control. The CDR3 region has the DNA TGTGCCAGCAGCTTGGGTAACACCGGTCCGCCCGGGGAGCTGTTTTTT. Amino acid sequence: CASSLGNTGPPGELFF.